A single sample gave rise to the 28 T cell receptor beta chains below, sequenced in a study of tumor-infiltrating lymphocytes in primary liver carcinoma (dated by TCRdb to between 2016 and 2019). Total RNA and DNA were co-extracted without cell sorting from approximately 20-30 mg of bulk tissue using the AllPrep DNA/RNA mini kit. TCRdb shows the sequencer as Illumina HiSeq 2500. Using a constant-region primer and ProtoScript II reverse transcriptase, TCRbeta-specific cDNA was reverse-transcribed from 400 to 550 ng total RNA. TCRbeta libraries were built with three nested multiplex PCR rounds, a slightly modified ARM-PCR procedure. The first two PCR rounds used multiplex TRBV1-TRBV30 forward primers with a Cbeta reverse primer, each for 10 cycles. TCRdb's own reprocessing of the public reads used fastp at Q25 and MiXCR and kept productive beta chains. Every entry covers one CDR3 protein and lists the most common genes and DNA from its rows. Recorded for this sample are approximately 73,000 distinct CDR3 sequences; over 55% of them occurred a single time. Of the sample, roughly an eighth falls within the top ten clones.

Sequencing used liver tumor tissue from sampling region 4. The sample's cell subset or site label, decoded: tumor region T4, right-lateral pole. These receptors originate from a woman aged 60-70 years with primary liver carcinoma and hepatitis B virus infection.

Note on this clonotype: The germline gene is not matched at one end of the junction; a read error may be the cause. The chain links TRBV11-3 to TRBJ2-1; D not certain. The CDR3 spans 17 residues. The V gene's germline CDR1 is SGHNT and CDR2 YENEEA. CDR3 sequence: CTSSLGFGGLSYDEQFF. Here the CDR3 DNA reads TGTACCAGCAGCTTAGGGTTCGGCGGCCTTTCCTACGATGAGCAGTTCTTC.

The chain joins TRBV19 to TRBJ2-2, with TRBD1 as a possible D gene (6 bases). Germline values: CDR1 LNHDA, CDR2 SQIVND (reference sequence). The CDR3 has 14 amino acids. V lost 8 bases to trimming and J lost 7 bases, with 17 bases between them. The CDR3 region is CASGQNKGIGELFF. The CDR3 DNA follows: TGTGCCAGTGGACAGAATAAGGGCATCGGGGAGCTGTTTTTT.

On this clonotype itself: In this CDR3 the conserved last residue, phenylalanine or tryptophan, is missing, so a read error is likely. V is TRBV11-3 and J is TRBJ2-7, with a tentative D call TRBD1 (7 bases). V lost 5 bases to trimming and J lost 6 bases, with 20 bases between them. Germline assignment: CDR1 SGHNT and CDR2 YENEEA. CDR3 length: 15 amino acids. For the CDR3, the DNA is TGTGCCAGCAGCCCCGGGAGAGGGGGCAACTGCGAGCAGTACTTA. It is translated as CASSPGRGGNCEQYL.

For this clonotype: This could be a read error, since a much larger clone is one nucleotide away. The chain carries TRBV19 and TRBJ2-1, with TRBD2 matching 11 bases. This CDR3 is 15 amino acids long. From germline, CDR1 is LNHDA and CDR2 SQIVND (reference sequence). DNA for the CDR3: TGTGCCAGTAATCTACTAGCGGGAGATATCAATGTGCAGTTCTTC. Encoded protein: CASNLLAGDINVQFF.

In this sample, this clonotype turned up a few times. One end of the junction fails to match germline, which may point to a read error. The chain joins TRBV7-9 to TRBJ2-5; tentatively, D is TRBD2 (6 bases). The germline gives CDR1 SEHNR, CDR2 FQNEAQ (reference sequence). The CDR3 consists of 13 residues. Written as DNA, the CDR3 is TGTGCCAGCAACTTATGGGGGGAAGAGACCCAGTACTTC. Amino acid sequence: CASNLWGEETQYF. Combining the CDR3 with reference TRBV7-9 and TRBJ2-5 gives the whole variable domain DTGVSQNPRHKITKRGQNVTFRCDPISEHNRLYWYRQTLGQGPEFLTYFQNEAQLEKSRLLSDRFSAERPKGSFSTLEIQRTEQGDSAMYLCASNLWGEETQYFGPGTRLLVL.

This clonotype was counted a single time. Because the CDR3 is missing its conserved closing phenylalanine or tryptophan, this is likely a read error. V is TRBV29-1 and J is TRBJ2-1, with D unresolved. The CDR3 has 13 residues. Between the trimmed V and J ends, which lost 6 bases and 3 bases, there was a span of 12 bases. Per germline, CDR1 SQVTM and CDR2 ANQGSEA. The CDR3 DNA reads TGCAGCGTCGGGTCAGCCGGCTACAATGAGCAGTTCCTC. Its protein is CSVGSAGYNEQFL.

Notes on this clonotype: This likely comes from a read error, as the CDR3 has no conserved phenylalanine or tryptophan at its end. This chain uses TRBV11-2 with TRBJ2-6, with D perhaps TRBD1 or TRBD2 (5 bases each). CDR1 and CDR2 from the germline V gene are SGHAT and FQNNGV. The CDR3 runs to 15 residues. As DNA, the CDR3 is TGTGCCAGCAGCTTAGGGGGCGCAGGGACCAAGGTCCTGACTCTC. Translated, it gives CASSLGGAGTKVLTL.

This chain connects TRBV29-1 to TRBJ2-5; D uncertain. From germline, CDR1 is SQVTM and CDR2 ANQGSEA. CDR3 length: 13 amino acids. Trimming shortened V by 5 bases and J by 5 bases, and 15 bases separated the two germline ends. As DNA, the CDR3 is TGCAGCGTTAAAGGGTCTGTAAAGGAGACCCAGTACTTC. Its translation: CSVKGSVKETQYF.

This chain links TRBV29-1 with TRBJ2-2; 7 bases align to TRBD2. Trimming at V came to 4 bases and at J to 7 bases, leaving 9 bases not matched to a gene. The CDR3 sequence is 14 residues long. The germline CDR1 and CDR2 sequences are SQVTM and ANQGSEA. The CDR3 here is CSVGVTSRIGELFF. In DNA form, the CDR3 reads TGCAGCGTTGGAGTGACTAGCCGGATCGGGGAGCTGTTTTTT.

A remark on this clonotype: One end of the junction does not line up with germline, which may come from a read error. The V and J genes are TRBV6-6 and TRBJ1-2; no definite D call. Germline V lookup: CDR1 MNHNY, CDR2 SVGAGI (reference sequence). The CDR3 has 14 amino acids. The CDR3 protein is CASSYLDQGSYYTF. The CDR3 region has the DNA TGTGCCAGCAGTTACCTGGACCAAGGCTCCTACTACACCTTT.

CDR3 loop: CASSSGAGDRGYEQYF. CDR3 bases: TGTGCCAGCAGTTCCGGGGCGGGAGATAGGGGCTACGAGCAGTACTTC. The J gene is TRBJ2-7, the V gene TRBV6-5; the match to TRBD2 covers 7 bases. From germline, CDR1 is MNHEY and CDR2 SVGAGI. The V segment lost 4 bases and the J segment 3 bases; nucleotides outside the gene matches: 12. This CDR3 spans 16 amino acids.

On this clonotype itself: Since the CDR3 does not end with the conserved phenylalanine or tryptophan, this likely comes from a read error. The CDR3 sequence: CASSQESPGGSTDTQYL. CDR3 coding DNA: TGCGCCAGCAGCCAAGAATCACCGGGAGGGAGCACAGATACACAGTATCTT. The genes are TRBV4-1 and TRBJ2-3; 8 bases are shared with TRBD2. CDR1 and CDR2 from the germline V gene are MGHRA and YSYEKL. The CDR3 spans 17 residues.

This chain connects TRBV29-1 to TRBJ2-1, with TRBD2 identical over 8 bases. The germline V gene has CDR1 SQVTM and CDR2 ANQGSEA. This CDR3 region has 15 residues. CDR3 sequence: CSIAGRSGKNNEQFF. In nucleotides, the CDR3 is TGCAGTATTGCAGGACGTAGCGGGAAGAACAATGAGCAGTTCTTC.

Turning to this clonotype: Germline is not matched at one junction end, which may reflect a read error. The chain recombines TRBV7-8 with TRBJ2-1, with D perhaps assigned TRBD1 or TRBD2 (5 bases each). The CDR3 length is 16 residues. Germline loops: CDR1 SGHVS, CDR2 FQNEAQ. The CDR3 protein is CASSPGRLSFYNELFF. CDR3 bases: TGTGCCAGCAGCCCAGGGAGACTATCCTTTTACAATGAGCTGTTCTTC.

About this clonotype: Since a much larger clone is just one base distant, this may be a read error. The chain uses TRBV10-3 and TRBJ1-1; D is unclear. This CDR3 contains 12 residues. Germline V gene data show CDR1 as ENHRY and CDR2 as SYGVKD. The V end was cut by 6 bases, the J end by 4 bases, with 9 bases between. CDR3 residues: CAISIEGTEAFF. DNA for the CDR3: TGTGCCATCAGCATTGAGGGCACTGAAGCTTTCTTT.

This clonotype was observed at least ten times. CDR3 sequence reads: CASSGGRADLDTQYF. CDR3 DNA sequence: TGCGCCAGCAGTGGCGGGAGGGCTGACCTAGATACGCAGTATTTT. V usage is TRBV5-1 and J usage is TRBJ2-3; 9 nucleotides agree with TRBD2. The V segment lost 5 bases and the J segment 5 bases; nucleotides outside the gene matches: 9. Germline CDR1 and CDR2: SGHRS and YFSETQ. The CDR3 is made up of 15 amino acids.

V and J are TRBV6-1 and TRBJ2-3; D could derive from TRBD1 or TRBD2 (5 bases each). Trimming cost V 7 bases and J 11 bases, with 25 bases left between them. CDR1 and CDR2 from the germline V gene are MNHNS and SASEGT. The CDR3 loop spans 15 amino acids. CDR3 residues: CASTPGRGRLGMQYF. The CDR3 nucleotides read TGTGCCAGCACCCCGGGGCGCGGGCGGCTAGGTATGCAGTATTTT.

This clonotype was seen only a few times. The rearrangement uses TRBV11-2 and TRBJ2-1, with a possible D match to TRBD2 (6 bases). The CDR3 spans 16 residues. Germline CDR1 is SGHAT and CDR2 is FQNNGV. Trimming shortened V by 6 bases and J by 8 bases, and 23 bases separated the two germline ends. The CDR3 bases are TGTGCCAGCAGTCGACTAGACCCCGAGGTTGCCCATGAGCAGTTCTTC. This sequence encodes CASSRLDPEVAHEQFF.

For this clonotype: The germline gene is not matched at one end of the junction; a read error may be the cause. V is TRBV4-2 and J is TRBJ1-1; D may be TRBD1 (6 bases). The CDR3 has 16 residues. The germline V gene encodes CDR1 LGHNA and CDR2 YNFKEQ. In DNA, the CDR3 is TGTGCCAACAGCACATTGGAAGGTCGGGGGGGCACTGAAGCGTTCTTT. Encoded protein: CANSTLEGRGGTEAFF.

With regard to this clonotype: This may be a read error, as it is one base from a much larger clone. In this CDR3 the conserved last residue, phenylalanine or tryptophan, is missing, so a read error is likely. The chain joins TRBV28 to TRBJ2-3, with TRBD2 matching 10 bases. This CDR3 region has 14 residues. V was pared by 7 bases and J by 5 bases, with 6 bases of the junction left unmatched. Germline V gene lookup returns CDR1 MDHEN and CDR2 SYDVKM. The CDR3, as DNA: TGTGCCAGCATCCAGTCTAGCGGGAGAGATACGCAGTATTCT. Translation: CASIQSSGRDTQYS.

As for this clonotype: Here the CDR3 omits its conserved ending phenylalanine or tryptophan, so a read error is the likely source. The V call is TRBV12-3 or TRBV12-4, the J call TRBJ1-3; 9 nucleotides align to TRBD1. There are 12 residues in the CDR3. The V gene end was trimmed by 6 bases and the J gene end by 9 bases; junction bases not matched to a gene: 3. The chain's CDR3 is CASRTGGCTIYS. CDR3 DNA: TGTGCCAGCAGGACAGGGGGATGCACCATATATTCT.

The chain joins TRBV18 to TRBJ2-1; TRBD1 agrees at 9 bases. CDR3 length equals 16 residues. V dropped 1 base and J dropped 1; count of bases not matched to a gene: 2. Germline V gene lookup returns CDR1 KGHSH and CDR2 LQKENI. DNA of the CDR3: TGTGCCAGCTCACCACAGGACAGGGGTTCCTACAATGAGCAGTTCTTC. Protein: CASSPQDRGSYNEQFF.

A word on this clonotype: An end of the junction does not agree with germline; a read error may underlie this. V usage is TRBV29-1 and J usage is TRBJ2-2; D is perhaps TRBD2 (5 bases). Looked up from germline, CDR1 is SQVTM and CDR2 is ANQGSEA. This CDR3 is 12 amino acids long. For the CDR3, the DNA is TGCGGCGTCGAACTGGATACGAGGGAGCTGCTTTTT. Residues: CGVELDTRELLF.

Of note for this clonotype: One end of the junction varies from germline; a read error may be responsible. The chain is built from TRBV4-2 and TRBJ2-3; D remains ambiguous. CDR1 and CDR2 from the germline V gene are LGHNA and YNFKEQ. The length of the CDR3 is 14 residues. The CDR3 sequence: CVNSQDGQQDTQYF. CDR3 in DNA: TGTGTCAACAGCCAAGATGGGCAGCAAGATACGCAATATTTT.

This clonotype was seen repeatedly, ten times or more. J is TRBJ1-1 and V is TRBV29-1, with a possible D match to TRBD1 (6 bases). This CDR3 comprises 13 residues. Germline-derived CDR1 and CDR2 are SQVTM and ANQGSEA. The CDR3 sequence: CNAEETGGAEAFF. The CDR3 DNA sequence: TGCAACGCAGAGGAGACAGGAGGGGCTGAAGCTTTCTTT.

Points on this clonotype: This is likely a read error, given that the CDR3 carries no conserved phenylalanine or tryptophan at its end. The chain combines TRBV11-2 with TRBJ2-1; 10 nucleotides align to TRBD2. CDR1 is SGHAT, CDR2 FQNNGV, per germline. V gave up 9 bases and J gave up 8 bases; unmatched junction bases: 19. The CDR3 contains 17 residues. The CDR3 is CASSRRPAGGPGDEQFH. In nucleotides, the CDR3 is TGTGCCAGTAGCAGGAGACCAGCGGGAGGGCCGGGGGATGAGCAGTTCCAC.

With regard to this clonotype: Compared with germline, one end of the junction differs, possibly owing to a read error. J is TRBJ2-5 and V is TRBV5-5; no clear D gene. The CDR3 covers 13 residues. CDR1 SGHKS and CDR2 YYEKEE come from the germline V gene (reference sequence). The CDR3 is CASCLLTEETQYF. The DNA of the CDR3 is TGTGCCAGCTGCTTGCTAACCGAGGAGACCCAGTACTTC. The variable domain in full, completed from reference TRBV5-5 and TRBJ2-5, reads DAGVTQSPTHLIKTRGQQVTLRCSPISGHKSVSWYQQVLGQGPQFIFQYYEKEERGRGNFPDRFSARQFPNYSSELNVNALLLGDSALYLCASCLLTEETQYFGPGTRLLVL.

With respect to this clonotype: Sequence at one end of the junction differs from germline and may be a read error. This chain's CDR3 is CASSRLNLEVTNEQFF. CDR3 bases: TGCGCCAGCAGCCGACTAAACCTCGAGGTTACCAATGAGCAGTTCTTC. The chain employs TRBV11-2 and TRBJ2-1, with a tentative D call TRBD2 (5 bases). This CDR3 contains 16 residues. Germline CDR1 is SGHAT and CDR2 is FQNNGV.